The 26 T cell receptor beta chains given below trace back to one sample, sequenced in a study of blood T cell repertoires in COVID-19. Libraries were prepared by immunoSEQ multiplex PCR; TCRdb keeps only in-frame clonotypes and omits some of them. Of 79,000 or so clones listed, less than 90% are singletons. Sequencing was performed on peripheral blood. The receptors derive from a human donor in a cohort sampled during active COVID-19.

V gene TRBV29-1 combines with J gene TRBJ2-5, with TRBD1 as a possible D gene (6 bases). V lost 6 bases and J lost 5, with 13 bases in between. The CDR3 has 12 residues. The V gene's germline CDR1 is SQVTM and CDR2 ANQGSEA. The CDR3 region is CSVGQLSETQYF. The CDR3 DNA reads TGCAGCGTAGGACAGCTCTCGGAGACCCAGTACTTC.

The CDR3 DNA reads as TGCGCCAGCAGCTTGGGAGACTCTAAGGGGTGGGGGCAGTTCTTC. Translating it yields CASSLGDSKGWGQFF. V is TRBV5-1 and J is TRBJ2-1; tentatively, D is TRBD1 (5 bases). V gave up 0 bases and J gave up 12 bases, with 19 bases separating them. Germline lookup yields CDR1 SGHRS and CDR2 YFSETQ. CDR3 size: 15 residues.

The V and J genes are TRBV7-8 and TRBJ2-7; no clear D. Per germline, CDR1 SGHVS and CDR2 FQNEAQ. This CDR3 contains 14 residues. V lost 0 bases, J lost 0 bases, and 6 bases lay in between. The CDR3 sequence: CASSLAESSYEQYF. CDR3 nucleotide sequence: TGTGCCAGCAGCTTAGCCGAGAGCTCCTACGAGCAGTACTTC.

In this sample, this clone turned up a few times. The rearrangement links TRBV20-1 to TRBJ1-1; D remains unclear. Per germline, CDR1 DFQATT and CDR2 SNEGSKA (reference sequence). Trimming took 6 bases from V and 0 from J, leaving 5 bases between them. The CDR3 spans 11 residues. As DNA, the CDR3 is TGCAGTGCCCCCATGAACACTGAAGCTTTCTTT. Its protein is CSAPMNTEAFF.

This clone was found once. The V call is TRBV5-6, the J call TRBJ2-1; TRBD2 aligns across 10 bases. The V gene's germline CDR1 is SGHDT and CDR2 YYEEEE. The ends lost 0 bases at V and 5 bases at J; junction bases unmatched: 2. The CDR3 contains 15 residues. The DNA of the CDR3 is TGTGCCAGCAGCTTGGGTAGCGGGGGGAACAATGAGCAGTTCTTC. Translating gives CASSLGSGGNNEQFF.

This rearrangement joins TRBV4-3 to TRBJ1-1; 7 nucleotides agree with TRBD1. With V trimmed by 0 bases and J by 5 bases, 3 bases remained unmatched. CDR1 and CDR2 from the germline V gene are LGHNA and YSLEER. The CDR3 is made up of 14 amino acids. Here the CDR3 reads CASSQDHRGTEAFF. The CDR3 DNA sequence: TGCGCCAGCAGCCAAGATCACAGGGGTACTGAAGCTTTCTTT.

This clone was counted a single time. This sequence joins TRBV7-2 and TRBJ1-5, with D perhaps TRBD1 (5 bases). Trimming pared 5 bases from V and 4 bases from J, leaving 9 bases between. There are 13 residues in the CDR3. The germline CDR1 and CDR2 sequences are SGHTA and FQGNSA. CDR3 protein: CASSVDRNQPQHF. The CDR3 nucleotides read TGTGCCAGCAGCGTCGACAGAAATCAGCCCCAGCATTTT.

The chain has TRBV4-2 and TRBJ1-5; the D gene is possibly TRBD1 (6 bases). The CDR3 loop spans 16 amino acids. V lost 0 bases, J lost 3 bases, and 12 bases lay in between. CDR1 is LGHNA and CDR2 is YNFKEQ in the germline V gene. CDR3: CASSQEPRTANQPQHF. CDR3 sequence (DNA): TGTGCCAGCAGCCAAGAACCAAGGACAGCCAATCAGCCCCAGCATTTT.

Remarks on this clone: An end of the junction differs from the germline gene, which may be a read error. The CDR3 nucleotides are TGTGCTAGCAGCTTGGGACAGGGGGCCTACAATGAGCAGTTCTTC. Translating it yields CASSLGQGAYNEQFF. V is TRBV7-7 and J is TRBJ2-1; TRBD1 matches at 11 bases. This CDR3 spans 15 amino acids. Germline CDR1 is SSHAT and CDR2 is FNYEAQ (reference sequence).

The V call is TRBV28, the J call TRBJ2-7, with 11 bases that match TRBD1. Trimming removed 4 bases from V and 7 bases from J; junction bases left unmatched: 9. Germline CDR1 is MDHEN and CDR2 is SYDVKM. This CDR3 is 15 amino acids long. CDR3 sequence reads: CASSSPGTGGWEQYF. Written as DNA, the CDR3 is TGTGCCAGCAGTTCCCCCGGGACAGGGGGTTGGGAGCAGTACTTC.

The chain links TRBV18 to TRBJ2-7, with 10 bases matching TRBD2. Losses at the gene ends were 2 bases for V and 5 bases for J; bases not matched to a gene: 6. This CDR3 is built from 15 residues. In germline, CDR1 is KGHSH, CDR2 LQKENI. Here the CDR3 DNA reads TGTGCCAGCTCACCATCTAGCGGGAGTACACACGAGCAGTACTTC. Protein sequence: CASSPSSGSTHEQYF.

The J gene is TRBJ1-6, the V gene TRBV2, with D unresolved. The V and J ends lost 8 bases and 0 bases respectively, with 17 bases between them. CDR3 size: 17 residues. CDR1 SNHLY and CDR2 FYNNEI come from the germline V gene. As DNA, the CDR3 is TGTGCCAGCGTTTTCGCGATGGGCCGCTCCTATAATTCACCCCTCCACTTT. Its protein is CASVFAMGRSYNSPLHF.

V usage is TRBV5-6 and J usage is TRBJ2-7; D uncertain. The germline gives CDR1 SGHDT, CDR2 YYEEEE. This CDR3 spans 14 amino acids. Trimming removed 0 bases at V and 4 bases at J, with 11 bases between. CDR3 loop: CASSLGSAAYEQYF. The CDR3, as DNA: TGTGCCAGCAGCTTGGGTTCGGCAGCGTACGAGCAGTACTTC. Full variable domain (outside the CDR3, taken from reference TRBV5-6 and TRBJ2-7): DAGVTQSPTHLIKTRGQQVTLRCSPKSGHDTVSWYQQALGQGPQFIFQYYEEEERQRGNFPDRFSGHQFPNYSSELNVNALLLGDSALYLCASSLGSAAYEQYFGPGTRLTVT.

The chain has TRBV5-6 and TRBJ2-5, with a possible D match to TRBD1 (5 bases). Deletions cut 4 bases from V and 2 bases from J, with 12 bases between. CDR1 is SGHDT and CDR2 is YYEEEE in the germline V gene. CDR3 length equals 14 residues. The CDR3 sequence is CASSPLRQQETQYF. CDR3 nucleotide sequence: TGTGCCAGCAGCCCCCTCCGACAGCAAGAGACCCAGTACTTC.

The rearrangement joins TRBV3-1 (or the pseudogene TRBV3-2) to TRBJ2-1; tentative D call: TRBD1 (6 bases). The length of the CDR3 is 14 residues. Germline V CDR1 and CDR2: LGHDT, YNNKEL (reference sequence). Trimming pared 4 bases from V and 6 bases from J, leaving 13 bases between. The CDR3 sequence is CASSRTEGRNEQFF. The CDR3 DNA reads TGTGCCAGCAGCCGGACAGAGGGGCGCAATGAGCAGTTCTTC.

The CDR3 DNA sequence: TGTGCCAGCAGCTTGGGGCTAGACGTCCACGAGCAGTACTTC. The encoded protein is CASSLGLDVHEQYF. V usage is TRBV5-5 and J usage is TRBJ2-7; D call uncertain. CDR1 is SGHKS, CDR2 YYEKEE, per germline (reference sequence). The CDR3 loop spans 14 amino acids. V dropped 0 bases and J dropped 5 bases, with 12 bases sitting between them.

This sequence joins TRBV14 and TRBJ1-5, with 11 positions matching TRBD1. The CDR3 runs to 16 residues. The V gene's germline CDR1 is SGHDN and CDR2 FVKESK. The V gene end was trimmed by 6 bases and the J gene end by 2 bases; junction bases not matched to a gene: 6. The CDR3 sequence: CASSVGTGGGNQPQHF. CDR3 bases: TGTGCCAGCAGTGTCGGGACAGGGGGTGGCAATCAGCCCCAGCATTTT.

In its sample, this clone was seen a few times. This chain joins TRBV28 and TRBJ1-1; TRBD1 matches 7 bases. The CDR3 totals 14 residues. The V and J ends lost 6 bases and 0 bases, in that order; junction bases with no gene match: 4. Germline assignment: CDR1 MDHEN and CDR2 SYDVKM. The CDR3 loop is CASRRGQLNTEAFF. The CDR3 DNA reads TGTGCCAGCAGACGGGGACAGCTGAACACTGAAGCTTTCTTT.

This chain connects TRBV9 to TRBJ2-1, with TRBD2 identical over 12 bases. Germline values: CDR1 SGDLS, CDR2 YYNGEE. The CDR3 covers 15 residues. With V trimmed by 3 bases and J by 7 bases, 5 bases remained unmatched. This chain's CDR3 is CASSAPGTSGNEQFF. The CDR3 DNA follows: TGTGCCAGCAGCGCCCCCGGGACTAGCGGGAATGAGCAGTTCTTC. The full variable domain, its missing parts supplied by reference TRBV9 and TRBJ2-1, is DSGVTQTPKHLITATGQRVTLRCSPRSGDLSVYWYQQSLDQGLQFLIQYYNGEERAKGNILERFSAQQFPDLHSELNLSSLELGDSALYFCASSAPGTSGNEQFFGPGTRLTVL.

This clone has a single count. This rearrangement joins TRBV7-9 to TRBJ1-5; TRBD1 is a possible D gene (6 bases). The V end lost 2 bases, the J end lost 6 bases, and 14 bases lay between the germline ends. Germline loops: CDR1 SEHNR, CDR2 FQNEAQ (reference sequence). The CDR3 runs 15 residues. The CDR3 is CASSLTQGLGQPQHF. Here the CDR3 DNA reads TGTGCCAGCAGCTTAACCCAGGGGCTGGGTCAGCCCCAGCATTTT.

This chain joins TRBV15 and TRBJ2-3; tentatively, D is TRBD1 (5 bases). Between the trimmed V and J ends, which lost 0 bases and 8 bases, there was a span of 18 bases. From germline, CDR1 is LNHNV and CDR2 YYDKDF (reference sequence). The CDR3 length is 16 residues. DNA of the CDR3: TGTGCCACCAGCAGAGACAAGGGGTACGCCCACCCTACGCAGTATTTT. Amino acid sequence: CATSRDKGYAHPTQYF.

This clone was seen a handful of times. The chain carries TRBV30 and TRBJ1-6; 9 nucleotides line up with TRBD1. This CDR3 has 17 amino acids. Germline V lookup: CDR1 GTSNPN, CDR2 SVGIG (reference sequence). Losses at the gene ends were 4 bases for V and 7 bases for J; bases not matched to a gene: 14. CDR3 sequence reads: CAWTIGQGIRRNSPLHF. CDR3 sequence (DNA): TGTGCCTGGACGATTGGACAGGGGATTCGGCGGAATTCACCCCTCCACTTT.

The V gene is TRBV5-1, the J gene TRBJ2-1; D remains ambiguous. V was shortened by 0 bases and J by 0 bases, with 10 bases between the two germline ends. Germline V gives CDR1 SGHRS, CDR2 YFSETQ. CDR3 length: 16 residues. The CDR3 protein is CASSLVLVSSYNEQFF. CDR3 coding DNA: TGCGCCAGCAGCTTGGTTCTAGTCAGCTCCTACAATGAGCAGTTCTTC. Filled out from reference TRBV5-1 and TRBJ2-1, the complete variable domain reads KAGVTQTPRYLIKTRGQQVTLSCSPISGHRSVSWYQQTPGQGLQFLFEYFSETQRNKGNFPGRFSGRQFSNSRSEMNVSTLELGDSALYLCASSLVLVSSYNEQFFGPGTRLTVL.

This chain links TRBV13 with TRBJ2-3; 7 nucleotides line up with TRBD2. Per the germline V gene, CDR1 is PRHDT and CDR2 is FYEKMQ (reference sequence). The V segment lost 7 bases and the J segment 2 bases; nucleotides outside the gene matches: 3. This CDR3 has 13 amino acids. The CDR3 is CASTRGVTDTQYF. CDR3 nucleotide sequence: TGTGCCAGCACCCGGGGGGTCACAGATACGCAGTATTTT.

V and J are TRBV6-2 or TRBV6-3 and TRBJ2-7; 7 positions match TRBD2. J gave up 3 bases and V 0 bases, and 8 bases lay outside the gene matches. The germline V gene encodes CDR1 MNHEY and CDR2 SVGEGT. The CDR3 has 16 amino acids. The CDR3 DNA reads TGTGCCAGCAGTTACTCCCCCGCTAGCGGCTACTACGAGCAGTACTTC. Its translation: CASSYSPASGYYEQYF.

This clone was seen a few times. The V gene is TRBV3-1 (or the pseudogene TRBV3-2), the J gene TRBJ2-7, with TRBD1 identical over 9 bases. After removal of 4 bases from V and 2 bases from J, the junction contained 0 bases not matched to a gene. Germline CDR1 and CDR2: LGHDT and YNNKEL (reference sequence). CDR3 length: 13 residues. The DNA of the CDR3 is TGTGCCAGCAGCCGGGACAGGGCCTACGAGCAGTACTTC. It translates to CASSRDRAYEQYF.